The clone carrying this T cell receptor beta chain was counted a few times. The antigen remains unidentified. This specimen belongs to a study of beta chain features in type 1 diabetes. The study, taken as a whole, reports: There was a moderate but significant shortening of TCRB CDR3s in all four CD4+ subsets of Type 1 diabetes patients.

Sequencing targeted expressed TCRB transcripts, as all isolated RNA had been reverse transcribed. Only in-frame clones appear in the TCRdb table, and some are missing; sequencing was by immunoSEQ multiplex PCR. The sample includes about 240,000 clones, about 15% of them seen just once. This sequence was found in a man aged 25-40 years with type 1 diabetes. The sequenced material came from naive CD4+ T cells from blood.

The CDR3 DNA follows: TGCAGCGTGGCTATAGGGGGGGGCGCGGACTATGGCTACACCTTC. Its translation: CSVAIGGGADYGYTF. The gene calls are TRBV29-1 and TRBJ1-2, with D possibly being TRBD1 (6 bases). V was cut by 6 bases and J by 3 bases, with 20 bases left in between. Germline CDR1 is SQVTM and CDR2 is ANQGSEA. The CDR3 is 15 residues long.